This is a list of T cell receptor beta chains from one sample in a study of T cell responses to AZD1222 COVID-19 vaccine. This table comes from immunoSEQ multiplex PCR, and its TCRdb copy is limited to in-frame clones, with some not included. The profile shows some 100,000 clones, over 75% of them singletons. The sample was peripheral blood, taken on day 0 of AZD1222 vaccination. The receptors shown here come from an adult in good health. CDR3s include the opening cysteine and the closing phenylalanine or tryptophan. The order of the fields is clone size, D gene, V gene, J gene, CDR3 protein. A D gene is named only where the DNA matches it firmly. Clone size appears in some rows only: once, few, many, or a class for an expanded clone.

>-|-|TRBV28|TRBJ1-2
CASSPPGLYGYTF
>once|-|TRBV15|TRBJ1-2
CATSRDRGTLPNYGYTF
>-|-|TRBV10-3|TRBJ2-5
CATGPGTGQETQYF
>once|-|TRBV18|TRBJ1-3
CASSPSSSPITYSGNTIYF
>-|-|TRBV3-1/TRBV3-2|TRBJ1-4
CATSPKGIDEKLFF
>-|-|TRBV5-1|TRBJ2-1
CATKRDNSYNEQFF
>-|-|TRBV4-1|TRBJ2-3
CASSQLPGGTDTQYF
>few|-|TRBV7-6|TRBJ2-2
CASSSVGELFF
>-|-|TRBV5-6|TRBJ1-2
CASSVDDYGYTF
>few|-|TRBV5-1|TRBJ2-1
CASSLNYNEQFF
>once|-|TRBV27|TRBJ2-4
CATVGALAKNIQYF
>-|TRBD1|TRBV11-2|TRBJ1-1
CASSPNRGNAEAFF
>-|TRBD1|TRBV7-2|TRBJ1-1
CASSLWGTGVGTEAFF
>-|-|TRBV7-6|TRBJ2-7
CASSPNPDSYEQYF
>once|-|TRBV3-1/TRBV3-2|TRBJ2-3
CASSHLSGSTDTQYF
>few|-|TRBV10-3|TRBJ1-1
CAISQGMNTEAFF
>-|TRBD1|TRBV7-8|TRBJ1-3
CASSLGQGVAGNTIYF
>medium-sized|-|TRBV27|TRBJ2-1
CASSESRAYNEQFF
>-|-|TRBV5-1|TRBJ1-2
CASSLEDGGYTF
>-|-|TRBV19|TRBJ2-1
CASSMRWDGSYNEQFF
>-|TRBD2|TRBV27|TRBJ2-3
CASSSGTSPFGTQYF
>-|-|TRBV28|TRBJ2-3
CASRLAVYTDTQYF
>once|TRBD1|TRBV5-1|TRBJ2-5
CASSLGGTGVGETQYF
>-|TRBD1|TRBV5-1|TRBJ1-2
CASSLGTGQRMSGYTF
>-|-|TRBV4-1|TRBJ1-1
CASSQVDGMNTEAFF
>-|-|TRBV7-8|TRBJ1-2
CASSLGPPPRGYGYTF
>-|TRBD1|TRBV28|TRBJ1-4
CASSFPVGDRAPLSATNEKLFF
>-|-|TRBV10-3|TRBJ1-4
CAISEGNSGEKLFF
>-|-|TRBV5-1|TRBJ1-1
CASRLDVAEAFF
>-|-|TRBV5-6|TRBJ2-5
CASSHRGVETQYF
>-|-|TRBV10-2|TRBJ2-7
CASRASTDAQYF
>-|-|TRBV11-3|TRBJ1-1
CASSSDNTEAFF
>-|-|TRBV6-5|TRBJ1-6
CASSQQPNSPLHF
>-|TRBD1|TRBV7-8|TRBJ2-7
CASSLGPGQRTYEQYF
>-|-|TRBV5-4|TRBJ2-7
CASSWGAGGYEQYF
>-|-|TRBV5-6|TRBJ1-2
CASSLAGTYGYTF
>-|TRBD2|TRBV9|TRBJ2-7
CASSVGMGLADYEQYF
>-|-|TRBV15|TRBJ2-2
CATSRGFEFTGELFF
>-|-|TRBV3-1/TRBV3-2|TRBJ1-4
CASSQDPGVREKLFF
>-|TRBD1|TRBV7-2|TRBJ2-7
CASSLEGTGGYEQYF
>-|-|TRBV7-2|TRBJ2-1
CASSLAGERDEQFF
>-|-|TRBV7-9|TRBJ2-7
CASSGRGFSLDEQYF
>-|-|TRBV6-5|TRBJ1-5
CASGNGPQHF
>-|-|TRBV18|TRBJ2-7
CASSPREGIAYEQYF
>once|TRBD2|TRBV5-1|TRBJ2-3
CASSLGGGWSTDTQYF
>-|TRBD1|TRBV5-1|TRBJ1-5
CASSLQGNQPQHF
>-|-|TRBV28|TRBJ1-2
CASSLAGDKGYTF
>-|-|TRBV7-6|TRBJ2-2
CASSSDGLWGGELFF
>-|TRBD1|TRBV10-2|TRBJ2-5
CASARGPETQYF
>-|TRBD1|TRBV9|TRBJ2-7
CASSEGQGYEQYF
>-|TRBD1|TRBV20-1|TRBJ2-5
CSVSDRETQYF
>-|-|TRBV25-1|TRBJ1-4
CASSEFGGDRLFF
>-|-|TRBV27|TRBJ1-6
CASNPLAGSEFNSPLHF
>-|TRBD1|TRBV11-2|TRBJ1-4
CASSFGTGMGEKLFF
>-|-|TRBV19|TRBJ2-3
CASSPQSLSTDTQYF